The next 25 T cell receptor beta chains were all read from a single sample in a study of tumor-infiltrating lymphocytes in primary liver carcinoma. From approximately 0.5 ug of total RNA, TCR beta-specific cDNA was reverse-transcribed using a constant-region primer. TCR beta libraries came from three nested multiplex PCR rounds using slightly modified ARM-PCR. Both of the initial two PCR rounds ran for around 9 cycles and employed TRBV1-TRBV30 forward primers alongside a C-beta reverse primer. TCRdb ran MiXCR on the multiplex PCR reads and lists one entry per CDR3 protein. Here the sample spans 320,000 or so distinct CDR3 sequences, approximately 65% being singletons. Blood RNA was derived from unsorted whole blood, and germline DNA was extracted too. The sequencing sample was made of peripheral blood. The receptors originated from a man aged 35 to 55 with primary liver carcinoma and hepatitis B virus infection.

As for this clonotype: A much larger clonotype is one base distant, so this may be a read error. The chain carries TRBV4-3 and TRBJ2-7; perhaps D is TRBD1 or TRBD2 (6 bases each). CDR3 length: 17 amino acids. The germline V gene has CDR1 LGHNA and CDR2 YSLEER. Trimming pared 0 bases from V and 8 bases from J, leaving 23 bases between. Here the CDR3 reads CASSQDGGMGGWDKQYF. The CDR3 nucleotides read TGCGCCAGCAGCCAAGATGGGGGGATGGGCGGCTGGGACAAGCAGTACTTC.

Worth noting for this clonotype: The CDR3 carries no conserved terminal phenylalanine or tryptophan, so it likely arises from a read error. The genes are TRBV6-6 and TRBJ2-5, with D perhaps matching TRBD2 (5 bases). This CDR3 has 15 amino acids. V was cut by 1 base and J by 2 bases, with 11 bases left in between. Germline lookup yields CDR1 MNHNY and CDR2 SVGAGI (reference sequence). The CDR3, as DNA: TGTGCCAGCAGTTACTTGAGTGGAGGACAAGAGACCCAGTACTTA. Protein: CASSYLSGGQETQYL.

With regard to this clonotype: A read error may produce the germline difference seen at one junction end. The rearrangement links TRBV4-1 to TRBJ2-2; 7 positions match TRBD1. Germline V lookup: CDR1 MGHRA, CDR2 YSYEKL. The CDR3 contains 16 residues. The CDR3: CASSRDDRANTGELFF. The CDR3 nucleotides read TGTGCCAGCAGCCGGGACGACAGGGCGAACACCGGGGAGCTGTTTTTT.

The CDR3 is CASSLLTGNNQPQHF. CDR3 sequence (DNA): TGTGCCAGCAGTTTATTAACAGGGAACAATCAGCCCCAGCATTTT. V is TRBV28 and J is TRBJ1-5; TRBD1 might be the D (6 bases). Germline values: CDR1 MDHEN, CDR2 SYDVKM. V lost 1 base and J lost 3, with 10 bases in between. The CDR3 consists of 15 residues.

In the case of this clonotype: This may be a read error: a much more frequent sequence differs by one nucleotide. No conserved phenylalanine or tryptophan ends this CDR3, so it is likely a read error. The J gene is TRBJ2-2, the V gene TRBV5-6; tentatively, D is TRBD1 (5 bases). Between the trimmed V and J ends, which lost 4 bases and 0 bases, there was a span of 13 bases. Germline CDR1 is SGHDT and CDR2 is YYEEEE. This CDR3 is built from 16 residues. In DNA, the CDR3 is TGTGCCAGCAGCCATAAGACAGATTCGAACACCGGGGAGCTGTTTTCT. This translates into CASSHKTDSNTGELFS.

The J gene is TRBJ2-1, the V gene TRBV28, with TRBD2 identical over 9 bases. Germline lookup yields CDR1 MDHEN and CDR2 SYDVKM. V was clipped by 6 bases and J by 7 bases; unmatched bases: 7. The CDR3 contains 14 residues. CDR3 region: CASSPRLAVNEQFF. The CDR3 region has the DNA TGTGCCAGCAGCCCGCGACTAGCGGTGAATGAGCAGTTCTTC.

About this clonotype: Being one base from a much bigger clone, this may be a read error. The chain couples TRBV6-2 or TRBV6-3 to TRBJ2-1, with D unclear. CDR3 length: 12 amino acids. CDR1 and CDR2 from the germline V gene are MNHEY and SVGEGT. The CDR3 region has the DNA TGTGCCAGCAGTTTGCGGACCAATGAGCAGTCCTTC. Translating it yields CASSLRTNEQSF.

Comments on this clonotype: Just one base apart from a much larger clone, this may be a read error. CDR3 in DNA: TGTGCCAGCAGCCAAACTTCGGGGGCCGCGATCACCGGGGAGCTGTTTTTT. It specifies CASSQTSGAAITGELFF. The rearrangement joins TRBV4-2 to TRBJ2-2; either TRBD1 or TRBD2 may fit D (6 bases each). Germline V lookup: CDR1 LGHNA, CDR2 YNFKEQ. Between the trimmed V and J ends, which lost 2 bases and 4 bases, there was a span of 17 bases. The CDR3 runs 17 residues.

The chain joins TRBV5-6 to TRBJ2-5, with D possibly matching TRBD1 (5 bases). The CDR3 is 15 residues long. Germline CDR1 SGHDT, CDR2 YYEEEE. With 7 bases removed from V and 5 bases from J, the gap between germline ends came to 21 bases. Written as DNA, the CDR3 is TGTGCCAGCGGAGCCCTGGGCAGGGTGTGGGAGACCCAGTACTTC. The encoded protein is CASGALGRVWETQYF.

Of note for this clonotype: A much larger clone differs from this one at a single base, so this may be a read error. The CDR3 carries no conserved terminal phenylalanine or tryptophan, so it likely arises from a read error. As DNA, the CDR3 is TGTGCCAGCAGCACCTACAATGAGCAGTTCGTC. Protein sequence: CASSTYNEQFV. The chain uses TRBV5-5 and TRBJ2-1, with unresolved D. Germline-derived CDR1 and CDR2 are SGHKS and YYEKEE (reference sequence). The CDR3 is 11 amino acids. Trimming left V 4 bases short and J 2 bases short, with 1 base between.

About this clonotype: Possible read error: a much larger clone is one base away. V gene TRBV12-5 combines with J gene TRBJ2-7; tentatively, D is TRBD2 (5 bases). Germline V gene data show CDR1 as LGHNT and CDR2 as FRNRAP. The CDR3 runs 13 residues. CDR3 sequence (DNA): TGTACTAGTGGTTTGGCCGGTTCGAGGGAGCAGTACTTC. Its translation is CTSGLAGSREQYF.

As to this clonotype: This may be a read error: a much more frequent sequence differs by one nucleotide. The chain carries TRBV4-1 and TRBJ2-6; D is possibly TRBD1 (6 bases). Germline lookup yields CDR1 MGHRA and CDR2 YSYEKL. This CDR3 region has 16 residues. The CDR3 is CTSSRRGGSGANVLTF. The CDR3 DNA reads as TGCACCAGCAGCCGCAGGGGCGGCTCTGGGGCCAACGTCCTGACTTTC.

This clonotype has a single count. This may arise from a read error, as a much more abundant clone is one base away. This chain connects TRBV12-5 to TRBJ2-1, with D perhaps being TRBD1 or TRBD2 (5 bases each). The CDR3 totals 12 residues. V was cut by 5 bases and J by 9 bases, with 11 bases left in between. Germline-derived CDR1 and CDR2 are LGHNT and FRNRAP. The CDR3 nucleotides read TGTGCTAGTGGTATACGGGGCAGTGAGCAGTTCTTC. Translating gives CASGIRGSEQFF.

Turning to this clonotype: With a much larger clone just one base away, this may be a read error. The chain uses TRBV12-5 and TRBJ1-5; perhaps TRBD1 as D (6 bases). V lost 6 bases and J lost 6, with 9 bases in between. Germline V lookup: CDR1 LGHNT, CDR2 FRNRAP. The CDR3 is made up of 12 amino acids. The CDR3 sequence: CASGDSGQPQHF. CDR3 DNA: TGTGCTAGTGGGGACAGTGGTCAGCCCCAGCATTTT.

This clonotype was picked up one time. Sequence at one end of the junction differs from germline and may be a read error. In DNA form, the CDR3 reads TGTGCCAGAAGTCCACGTCCCGGGACAGGGAGCAAAAACATTCAGTGCTTC. It is translated as CARSPRPGTGSKNIQCF. The rearrangement links TRBV6-1 to TRBJ2-4; 9 bases fit TRBD1. Germline V CDR1 and CDR2: MNHNS, SASEGT. The CDR3 contains 17 residues.

This clonotype was counted a few times. The gene calls are TRBV5-6 and TRBJ2-5, with 11 nucleotides matching TRBD2. This CDR3 region has 16 residues. Looked up from germline, CDR1 is SGHDT and CDR2 is YYEEEE. Losses at the gene ends were 4 bases for V and 5 bases for J; bases not matched to a gene: 10. For the CDR3, the DNA is TGTGCCAGCAGCCCGGGACTAGCGGATCTCCGGGAGACCCAGTACTTC. Protein sequence: CASSPGLADLRETQYF.

This chain joins TRBV6-6 and TRBJ1-1, with D uncertain. CDR1 and CDR2 (germline): MNHNY, SVGAGI (reference sequence). V was shortened by 2 bases and J by 0 bases, with 7 bases between the two germline ends. The CDR3 runs to 14 residues. The CDR3: CASSYADMNTEAFF. The CDR3, as DNA: TGTGCCAGCAGTTACGCTGACATGAACACTGAAGCTTTCTTT.

The rearrangement uses TRBV5-1 and TRBJ2-2; the D is unclear. The CDR3 is made up of 14 amino acids. The V and J ends lost 0 bases and 9 bases respectively, with 12 bases between them. Germline-derived CDR1 and CDR2 are SGHRS and YFSETQ. CDR3 residues: CASSLGPSARELFF. CDR3 DNA: TGCGCCAGCAGCTTGGGCCCGAGCGCCAGGGAGCTGTTTTTT.

Notes on this clonotype: With a much larger clone just one base away, this may be a read error. No conserved phenylalanine or tryptophan ends this CDR3, so it is likely a read error. CDR3 amino acids: CSVLRMNTEAFL. The DNA for the CDR3 is TGCAGCGTCCTCCGCATGAACACTGAAGCTTTCCTT. The chain couples TRBV29-1 to TRBJ1-1; no clear D gene. CDR1 is SQVTM and CDR2 is ANQGSEA in the germline V gene. Trimming took off 6 bases at V and 0 bases at J, with 8 bases between the two ends. The CDR3 totals 12 residues.

The chain employs TRBV6-5 and TRBJ2-2; 7 nucleotides match TRBD2. This CDR3 is built from 15 residues. CDR1 MNHEY and CDR2 SVGAGI come from the germline V gene. The ends lost 10 bases at V and 3 bases at J; junction bases unmatched: 11. The CDR3: CANSRGGEDTGELFF. In DNA, the CDR3 is TGTGCCAACTCACGGGGAGGGGAGGACACCGGGGAGCTGTTTTTT.

This clonotype was observed once. This chain uses TRBV6-1 with TRBJ2-3; TRBD2 is a possible D gene (6 bases). Germline values: CDR1 MNHNS, CDR2 SASEGT. The V and J ends lost 7 bases and 8 bases respectively, with 25 bases between them. This CDR3 comprises 16 residues. The CDR3 sequence: CASTKASVRTSGTQYF. CDR3 coding DNA: TGTGCCAGCACCAAGGCTAGCGTCAGAACGTCGGGTACGCAGTATTTT.

This clonotype has only a few counts. The chain couples TRBV4-1 to TRBJ2-1, with D perhaps matching TRBD1 (5 bases). Germline CDR1 is MGHRA and CDR2 is YSYEKL. The CDR3 runs 14 residues. Trimming took off 7 bases at V and 8 bases at J, with 18 bases between the two ends. CDR3 amino acids: CASTVGQGADEQFF. CDR3 DNA sequence: TGCGCCAGCACCGTGGGGCAGGGTGCGGATGAGCAGTTCTTC.

This clonotype was recorded once. The junction differs from germline at one of its ends, possibly a read error. The chain has TRBV29-1 and TRBJ2-4; D is perhaps TRBD2 (5 bases). This CDR3 has 13 residues. The germline CDR1 and CDR2 sequences are SQVTM and ANQGSEA. CDR3 amino acids: CSVELERENSQYF. The CDR3 nucleotides read TGCAGCGTTGAATTGGAGAGGGAAAACAGTCAGTACTTC.

As to this clonotype: This CDR3 fails to terminate in the conserved phenylalanine or tryptophan, so it likely reflects a read error. The chain carries TRBV14 and TRBJ2-7; no definite D call. The CDR3 consists of 12 residues. Trimming took off 4 bases at V and 9 bases at J, with 13 bases between the two ends. From germline, CDR1 is SGHDN and CDR2 FVKESK. The CDR3 coding sequence is TGTGCCAGCAGCCGCTCTATGGGTTCGCAGTACTTA. It encodes CASSRSMGSQYL.

With respect to this clonotype: The conserved closing phenylalanine or tryptophan is absent in this CDR3, likely reflecting a read error. This chain links TRBV15 with TRBJ2-7, with 11 bases identical to TRBD2. Germline values: CDR1 LNHNV, CDR2 YYDKDF (reference sequence). Trimming cost V 7 bases and J 4 bases; bases outside gene matches: 6. The CDR3 has 14 residues. The CDR3, as DNA: TGTGCCACCAACAGCACTAGCGGGAGATACGAGCAGTACTAC. Translation: CATNSTSGRYEQYY.